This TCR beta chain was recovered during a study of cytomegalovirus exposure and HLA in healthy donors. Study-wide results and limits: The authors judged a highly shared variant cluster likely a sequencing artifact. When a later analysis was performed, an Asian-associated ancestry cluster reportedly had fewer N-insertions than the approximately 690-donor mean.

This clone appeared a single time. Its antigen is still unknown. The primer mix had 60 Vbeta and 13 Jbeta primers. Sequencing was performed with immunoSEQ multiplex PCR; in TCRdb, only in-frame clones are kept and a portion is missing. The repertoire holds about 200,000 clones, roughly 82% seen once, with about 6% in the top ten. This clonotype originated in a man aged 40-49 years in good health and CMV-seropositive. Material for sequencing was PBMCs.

CDR3 loop: CASSLSSGNGYTF. DNA of the CDR3: TGTGCCAGCAGTTTATCTTCGGGGAATGGCTACACCTTC. The chain carries TRBV27 and TRBJ1-2; D ambiguous. There are 13 residues in the CDR3. The germline V gene has CDR1 MNHEY and CDR2 SMNVEV (reference sequence). V shed 0 bases and J shed 6 bases, with 8 bases lying between them.